This T cell receptor beta chain was recorded in a study of blood T cell repertoires in COVID-19. Whole-study context: Some COVID-19 samples were acute and others convalescent; all came from the United States, Italy and Spain. PBMCs, B-cell-depleted T cells, or T cells were the source of the cDNA or gDNA that made up the material.

In the source study's methods: Reference gene primers were amplified, and this amplification served to estimate nucleated cell counts. Repertoires were generated with immunoSEQ multiplex PCR, while TCRdb's copy carries only in-frame clones and drops some. The DNA was the basis for D and trimming; V, J and clone size are from that table. The table has approximately 88,000 clones, over 60% seen once. This clonotype originated in a human donor in a cohort sampled during active COVID-19. Sequencing was carried out using peripheral blood.

CDR3 coding DNA: TGTGCCAGCAGACGGACAGTCATGCTGACAGATACGCAGTATTTT. Its translation: CASRRTVMLTDTQYF. The chain combines TRBV28 with TRBJ2-3; TRBD1 might be the D (6 bases). CDR3 length equals 15 residues. Deletions cut 6 bases from V and 3 bases from J, with 16 bases between. Germline V CDR1 and CDR2: MDHEN, SYDVKM.